Listed below are T cell receptor beta chains from one sample, sequenced in a study of cytomegalovirus exposure and HLA in healthy donors. Data came from immunoSEQ multiplex PCR; TCRdb stores just in-frame clones and leaves some out. The sample includes 100,000 or so clones, around 74% of them seen just once. The sequenced material came from PBMCs. The receptors here all came from a young man in good health and CMV-seropositive. Both conserved end residues are part of each CDR3. Each record gives: J gene, D gene, CDR3 length, clone size, V gene, CDR3 DNA, CDR3 protein. D genes are given only for firm matches. The listing skips clone size in some rows; elsewhere it reads once, few, many or a size class.

j_call: TRBJ2-5; d_call: TRBD2; cdr3_length: 15; clone_size: -; v_call: TRBV2; cdr3_nt: TGTGCCAGCAGTGAGAGCGGGGGAATCCAAGAGACCCAGTACTTC; cdr3_aa: CASSESGGIQETQYF
j_call: TRBJ1-6; d_call: TRBD1; cdr3_length: 16; clone_size: -; v_call: TRBV5-4; cdr3_nt: TGTGCCAGCAGCACCGGGACAGGGGCCTATAATTCACCCCTCCACTTT; cdr3_aa: CASSTGTGAYNSPLHF
j_call: TRBJ2-7; d_call: -; cdr3_length: 15; clone_size: -; v_call: TRBV5-1; cdr3_nt: TGCGCCAGCAGCTTGGTGGGGCAAGTGGGCTACGAGCAGTACTTC; cdr3_aa: CASSLVGQVGYEQYF
j_call: TRBJ1-4; d_call: TRBD1; cdr3_length: 19; clone_size: -; v_call: TRBV7-9; cdr3_nt: TGTGCCAGCAGCCCCCGACCGGGACAGGGAAGGGGCCGTAATGAAAAACTGTTTTTT; cdr3_aa: CASSPRPGQGRGRNEKLFF
j_call: TRBJ2-7; d_call: TRBD1; cdr3_length: 15; clone_size: once; v_call: TRBV28; cdr3_nt: TGTGCCAGCAGTTTAACCGGGACAGGGGGAGGAGAGCAGTACTTC; cdr3_aa: CASSLTGTGGGEQYF
j_call: TRBJ1-3; d_call: -; cdr3_length: 14; clone_size: -; v_call: TRBV18; cdr3_nt: TGTGCCAGCTCAATCGGCGGTTCTGGAAACACCATATATTTT; cdr3_aa: CASSIGGSGNTIYF
j_call: TRBJ1-4; d_call: TRBD1; cdr3_length: 13; clone_size: -; v_call: TRBV6-5; cdr3_nt: TGTGCCAGCACGGGACAGCTTAATGAAAAACTGTTTTTT; cdr3_aa: CASTGQLNEKLFF
j_call: TRBJ1-6; d_call: TRBD1; cdr3_length: 15; clone_size: -; v_call: TRBV2; cdr3_nt: TGTGCCAACAGACAGGGAAGCTCCTATAATTCACCCCTCCACTTT; cdr3_aa: CANRQGSSYNSPLHF
j_call: TRBJ1-2; d_call: -; cdr3_length: 12; clone_size: -; v_call: TRBV7-2; cdr3_nt: TGTGCCAGCAGCGGACACGCGTCTGGCTACACCTTC; cdr3_aa: CASSGHASGYTF
j_call: TRBJ2-2; d_call: TRBD1; cdr3_length: 18; clone_size: -; v_call: TRBV11-2; cdr3_nt: TGTGCCAGCAGCTCTCAAGCATTCCGGGACAGGGTCACCGGGGAGCTGTTTTTT; cdr3_aa: CASSSQAFRDRVTGELFF
j_call: TRBJ2-5; d_call: -; cdr3_length: 14; clone_size: -; v_call: TRBV4-1; cdr3_nt: TGCGCCAGCAGCCAAGGAACAGCACAAGAGACCCAGTACTTC; cdr3_aa: CASSQGTAQETQYF
j_call: TRBJ2-5; d_call: TRBD2; cdr3_length: 14; clone_size: -; v_call: TRBV7-9; cdr3_nt: TGTTCCAGCACCATTAGTGCGGGGGTGGGGACCCAGTACTTC; cdr3_aa: CSSTISAGVGTQYF
j_call: TRBJ1-5; d_call: -; cdr3_length: 16; clone_size: once; v_call: TRBV5-5; cdr3_nt: TGTGCCAGCAGCTTTACCTCTGCGGCCAGCAATCAGCCCCAGCATTTT; cdr3_aa: CASSFTSAASNQPQHF
j_call: TRBJ2-3; d_call: TRBD1; cdr3_length: 18; clone_size: -; v_call: TRBV18; cdr3_nt: TGTGCCAGCTCACCGGTCCAGGGGGCACTACCCGCGAGAGATACGCAGTATTTT; cdr3_aa: CASSPVQGALPARDTQYF
j_call: TRBJ1-2; d_call: -; cdr3_length: 13; clone_size: -; v_call: TRBV7-9; cdr3_nt: TGTGCCAGCAGCTTAGGAGGAGGATCTGGCTACACCTTC; cdr3_aa: CASSLGGGSGYTF
j_call: TRBJ1-4; d_call: TRBD1; cdr3_length: 19; clone_size: few; v_call: TRBV7-9; cdr3_nt: TGTGCCAGCAGCTCTAACGGACAGGGGACGTATGCAACTAATGAAAAACTGTTTTTT; cdr3_aa: CASSSNGQGTYATNEKLFF
j_call: TRBJ2-7; d_call: TRBD2; cdr3_length: 17; clone_size: -; v_call: TRBV5-4; cdr3_nt: TGTGCCAGCAGCTTCGGGACTAGCGTTCCAGGGTCCTACGAGCAGTACTTC; cdr3_aa: CASSFGTSVPGSYEQYF
j_call: TRBJ1-5; d_call: -; cdr3_length: 14; clone_size: -; v_call: TRBV7-2; cdr3_nt: TGTGCCAGCAGCAGTAGGGGGAGCAATCAGCCCCAGCATTTT; cdr3_aa: CASSSRGSNQPQHF
j_call: TRBJ2-7; d_call: -; cdr3_length: 12; clone_size: few; v_call: TRBV5-1; cdr3_nt: TGTTCCAAGCAGAAGGCGGCATACGAGCAGTACTTC; cdr3_aa: CSKQKAAYEQYF
j_call: TRBJ2-1; d_call: TRBD1; cdr3_length: 12; clone_size: -; v_call: TRBV6-7; cdr3_nt: TGTGCCAGCAGGGACAGGGGTTACGAGCAGTTCTTC; cdr3_aa: CASRDRGYEQFF
j_call: TRBJ1-4; d_call: -; cdr3_length: 16; clone_size: -; v_call: TRBV4-2; cdr3_nt: TGTGCCAGCAGCCAAGATCTCGCGAATTCTAATGAAAAACTGTTTTTT; cdr3_aa: CASSQDLANSNEKLFF
j_call: TRBJ1-5; d_call: -; cdr3_length: 13; clone_size: -; v_call: TRBV15; cdr3_nt: TGTGCCACCAGCAGAGATTACCGGGACATCCAGCATTTT; cdr3_aa: CATSRDYRDIQHF
j_call: TRBJ2-1; d_call: TRBD2; cdr3_length: 19; clone_size: -; v_call: TRBV7-2; cdr3_nt: TGTGCCAGCAGCTTAGAGGCGGGACTAGCGGGGGCTTCCTACAATGAGCAGTTCTTC; cdr3_aa: CASSLEAGLAGASYNEQFF
j_call: TRBJ1-5; d_call: -; cdr3_length: 13; clone_size: -; v_call: TRBV30; cdr3_nt: TGTGCCTGGAGTATGCAGGGCAATCAGCCCCAGCATTTT; cdr3_aa: CAWSMQGNQPQHF
j_call: TRBJ2-7; d_call: -; cdr3_length: 11; clone_size: -; v_call: TRBV30; cdr3_nt: TGTGCCTGGAGTATAACCTACGAGCAGTACTTC; cdr3_aa: CAWSITYEQYF
j_call: TRBJ2-1; d_call: TRBD2; cdr3_length: 14; clone_size: -; v_call: TRBV19; cdr3_nt: TGTGCCAGTAGTCTGGGACTAGAGCCAAATGAGCAGTTCTTC; cdr3_aa: CASSLGLEPNEQFF
j_call: TRBJ1-2; d_call: TRBD1; cdr3_length: 19; clone_size: -; v_call: TRBV4-1; cdr3_nt: TGCGCCAGCAGCCAAGATCAAGGGGGGACAGGGAGGATCGGCTATGGCTACACCTTC; cdr3_aa: CASSQDQGGTGRIGYGYTF
j_call: TRBJ1-6; d_call: -; cdr3_length: 13; clone_size: -; v_call: TRBV11-2; cdr3_nt: TGTGCCAGCAGCACTCACAGGAATTCACCCCTCCACTTT; cdr3_aa: CASSTHRNSPLHF
j_call: TRBJ1-5; d_call: TRBD1; cdr3_length: 16; clone_size: few; v_call: TRBV6-1; cdr3_nt: TGTGCCAGCAGTGACCGAGTCCGGGACAGGAATCAGCCCCAGCATTTT; cdr3_aa: CASSDRVRDRNQPQHF
j_call: TRBJ2-7; d_call: -; cdr3_length: 13; clone_size: -; v_call: TRBV18; cdr3_nt: TGTGCCAGCTCACTTCAGGACTCCTACGAGCAGTACTTC; cdr3_aa: CASSLQDSYEQYF
j_call: TRBJ1-6; d_call: -; cdr3_length: 16; clone_size: -; v_call: TRBV23-1; cdr3_nt: TGCGCCAGCAGTCGCCCGGGGGGACCCGTCGACTCACCCCTCCACTTT; cdr3_aa: CASSRPGGPVDSPLHF
j_call: TRBJ2-3; d_call: -; cdr3_length: 16; clone_size: -; v_call: TRBV2; cdr3_nt: TGTGCCAGCAGTGATGATGCGGGGGCGCATCCAGATACGCAGTATTTT; cdr3_aa: CASSDDAGAHPDTQYF
j_call: TRBJ2-3; d_call: -; cdr3_length: 15; clone_size: -; v_call: TRBV4-1; cdr3_nt: TGCGCCAGCAGCCTGACCGGGATTAGCACAGATACGCAGTATTTT; cdr3_aa: CASSLTGISTDTQYF
j_call: TRBJ1-5; d_call: -; cdr3_length: 13; clone_size: -; v_call: TRBV11-1; cdr3_nt: TGTGCCAGCAGCTTGGAGGAGAATCAGCCCCAGCATTTT; cdr3_aa: CASSLEENQPQHF
j_call: TRBJ2-1; d_call: TRBD2; cdr3_length: 19; clone_size: -; v_call: TRBV4-3; cdr3_nt: TGCGCCAGCAGCCAAGATCTACTAGCGGGGGTTAGCTCCTACAATGAGCAGTTCTTC; cdr3_aa: CASSQDLLAGVSSYNEQFF
j_call: TRBJ2-3; d_call: TRBD2; cdr3_length: 15; clone_size: -; v_call: TRBV6-1; cdr3_nt: TGTGCCAGCAGTGAGGGCGGGGGGGACACAGATACGCAGTATTTT; cdr3_aa: CASSEGGGDTDTQYF
j_call: TRBJ1-5; d_call: -; cdr3_length: 12; clone_size: -; v_call: TRBV6-1; cdr3_nt: TGTGCCAGTCTTAATATTCCTCAGCCCCAGCATTTT; cdr3_aa: CASLNIPQPQHF
j_call: TRBJ1-1; d_call: -; cdr3_length: 14; clone_size: -; v_call: TRBV27; cdr3_nt: TGTGCCAGCAGTTTAGGGGCCATGAACACTGAAGCTTTCTTT; cdr3_aa: CASSLGAMNTEAFF
j_call: TRBJ1-5; d_call: -; cdr3_length: 14; clone_size: -; v_call: TRBV19; cdr3_nt: TGTGCCAGTAGTCCATTACTACTGAATCAGCCCCAGCATTTT; cdr3_aa: CASSPLLLNQPQHF
j_call: TRBJ2-1; d_call: TRBD2; cdr3_length: 15; clone_size: -; v_call: TRBV7-9; cdr3_nt: TGTGCCAGCAGGAAAGGGGAGGGCCCCTACAATGAGCAGTTCTTC; cdr3_aa: CASRKGEGPYNEQFF
j_call: TRBJ2-1; d_call: TRBD2; cdr3_length: 15; clone_size: -; v_call: TRBV5-6; cdr3_nt: TGTGCCAGCAGCTCGGGACTAGCGGGTGGCGATGAGCAGTTCTTC; cdr3_aa: CASSSGLAGGDEQFF
j_call: TRBJ2-7; d_call: -; cdr3_length: 17; clone_size: -; v_call: TRBV2; cdr3_nt: TGTGCCAGCAGATCAGACAGGGACGGAGGGTATGACTACGAGCAGTACTTC; cdr3_aa: CASRSDRDGGYDYEQYF
j_call: TRBJ2-4; d_call: -; cdr3_length: 13; clone_size: few; v_call: TRBV14; cdr3_nt: TGTGCCAGCAGCCAAGCCGTCCGGGGCATTCAGTACTTC; cdr3_aa: CASSQAVRGIQYF
j_call: TRBJ2-7; d_call: -; cdr3_length: 13; clone_size: -; v_call: TRBV28; cdr3_nt: TGTGCCAGCAGTTTAGGCAGGCCCTACGAGCAGTACTTC; cdr3_aa: CASSLGRPYEQYF
j_call: TRBJ1-2; d_call: -; cdr3_length: 13; clone_size: once; v_call: TRBV6-5; cdr3_nt: TGTGCCAGCAGAACAGGGAATACCTATGGCTACACCTTC; cdr3_aa: CASRTGNTYGYTF
j_call: TRBJ2-2; d_call: -; cdr3_length: 15; clone_size: -; v_call: TRBV5-6; cdr3_nt: TGTGCCAGCAGCTTGCAACCGGGGAACACCGGGGAGCTGTTTTTT; cdr3_aa: CASSLQPGNTGELFF
j_call: TRBJ2-7; d_call: TRBD2; cdr3_length: 15; clone_size: few; v_call: TRBV7-9; cdr3_nt: TGTGCCAGCAGCTCCTTAGCGGGGGGGACCCTCGAGCAGTACTTC; cdr3_aa: CASSSLAGGTLEQYF
j_call: TRBJ1-5; d_call: -; cdr3_length: 14; clone_size: -; v_call: TRBV27; cdr3_nt: TGTGCCAGCAGTTTGGGAGGGGAGTTTCAGCCCCAGCATTTT; cdr3_aa: CASSLGGEFQPQHF
j_call: TRBJ2-1; d_call: TRBD2; cdr3_length: 18; clone_size: -; v_call: TRBV28; cdr3_nt: TGTGCCAGCAGTTTCTCCCTGACTAGCGGGGCCCATTACAATGAGCAGTTCTTC; cdr3_aa: CASSFSLTSGAHYNEQFF
j_call: TRBJ2-7; d_call: -; cdr3_length: 13; clone_size: -; v_call: TRBV5-1; cdr3_nt: TGCGCCAGCATGAGTCCCGCCACCTACGAGCAGTACTTC; cdr3_aa: CASMSPATYEQYF